The 22 T cell receptor delta chains presented below share a single source sample, sequenced in a study of gamma-delta chains in newborns, infants, children (dated by TCRdb to between 2017 and 2020). The instrument was an Illumina MiSeq. TCRdb called clones anew from the public reads via CATT; matching DNA rows were later pooled. The sample records roughly 2,200 delta-chain clones, around 1.5% of which are singletons. The ten most abundant clones make up roughly 33% of the sample. Specimen: blood. The source of these receptors is a child who was a newborn, infant or young child, either healthy, febrile or measles-vaccinated (not recorded which).

For this clone: This DNA translates differently at residue 14 from the TCRdb protein, which is that of a much larger clone; a read error is likely, and the protein shown is the DNA's own translation. The identical CDR3 is also encoded by other nucleotide sequences in the sample. The rearrangement uses TRDV1 and TRDJ1, with TRDD3 matching over 8 bases. Germline V gives CDR1 TSWWSYY, CDR2 QGS. The CDR3 is made up of 22 amino acids. In DNA, the CDR3 is TGTGCTCTTGGGGAAGTCCAATCCTACCCAGTGGGGGATGCAGGGTACACCGATAAGCTCATCTTT. Its protein is CALGEVQSYPVGDAGYTDKLIF.

Details on this clone: With only one base between it and a far larger clone, this is likely a read error. The same CDR3 arises from other DNA sequences in this sample as well. The rearrangement uses TRDV2 and TRDJ1; the match to TRDD3 covers 9 bases. This CDR3 has 23 residues. Germline V gene data show CDR1 as GEAIGNYY and CDR2 as EKD. V shed 4 bases and J 4 bases; nucleotides not matched to a gene: 33. The CDR3 DNA reads as TGTGCCTGTGATACCGGACACATAGTTGGGGTTCCTACGTCGAGGGGATACGGCGATAAACTCATCTTT. It specifies CACDTGHIVGVPTSRGYGDKLIF.

This clone occurred a few times. This may be a read error: a much more frequent sequence differs by one nucleotide. V is TRDV1 and J is TRDJ1; a weak D match, TRDD3 (6 bases). This CDR3 contains 24 residues. Trimming shortened V by 0 bases and J by 0 bases, and 35 bases separated the two germline ends. Germline V gene lookup returns CDR1 TSWWSYY and CDR2 QGS. The CDR3, as DNA: TGTGCTCTTGGGGAACTTTGGCATTTTCCCTTTTTCTTACCGGGGGACCAGTACACCGATAAACTCATCTTT. This translates into CALGELWHFPFFLPGDQYTDKLIF.

This clone was seen more than once but under ten times. TCRdb's protein for this DNA is that of a much larger clone and differs from the translation at residue 16, likely a read error; the protein shown is the DNA translation. This chain joins TRDV1 and TRDJ1; D is perhaps TRDD3 (7 bases). The CDR3 spans 21 residues. V lost 0 bases to trimming and J lost 3 bases, with 29 bases between them. Germline V gene sequence: CDR1 TSWWSYY, CDR2 QGS. CDR3 sequence reads: CALGELGLPGVFWGPADKLIF. The CDR3 nucleotides are TGTGCTCTTGGGGAACTAGGCCTTCCCGGAGTTTTCTGGGGGCCTGCCGATAAACTCATCTTT.

This clone was picked up a small number of times. Translating this DNA gives a protein that differs at residue 13 from the TCRdb one, which belongs to a much larger clone; a read error is likely, and the protein shown is this translation. For the CDR3, the DNA is TGTGCTCTTGGGGAACTCCGCCCTTGTCACGAGGGGAACGATAAACTCATCTTT. Protein sequence: CALGELRPCHEGNDKLIF. J is TRDJ1 and V is TRDV1; D might be TRDD3 (5 bases). V gave up 0 bases and J gave up 4 bases, with 21 bases separating them. Germline CDR1 is TSWWSYY and CDR2 is QGS. The CDR3 loop spans 18 amino acids.

This clone is large (0.1 to 1%) in the sample. Distinct nucleotide sequences in the sample also encode this CDR3. The rearrangement links TRDV1 to TRDJ1, with 8 bases aligning to TRDD3. V dropped 1 base and J dropped 0; count of bases not matched to a gene: 10. Germline V lookup: CDR1 TSWWSYY, CDR2 QGS. CDR3 length equals 18 residues. The chain's CDR3 is CALGEPPPVLGDTDKLIF. In DNA, the CDR3 is TGTGCTCTTGGGGAACCCCCCCCCGTACTGGGGGACACCGATAAACTCATCTTT.

This clone rates as medium-sized. CDR3 sequence reads: CALGELGLPGVFWGPTDKLIF. The DNA of the CDR3 is TGTGCTCTTGGGGAACTAGGCCTTCCCGGAGTTTTCTGGGGGCCTACCGATAAACTCATCTTT. The chain employs TRDV1 and TRDJ1, with D possibly being TRDD3 (7 bases). The CDR3 is 21 residues long. Germline lookup yields CDR1 TSWWSYY and CDR2 QGS. Trimming shortened V by 0 bases and J by 2 bases, and 28 bases separated the two germline ends.

This clone was observed a few times. This DNA's translation and the protein TCRdb lists, from a much larger clone, do not match at residue 14, likely due to a read error; the protein shown is translated from the DNA. J is TRDJ1 and V is TRDV2; 8 nucleotides line up with TRDD3. J lost 4 bases, V lost 2 bases, and 20 bases had no gene match. Germline loops: CDR1 GEAIGNYY, CDR2 EKD. The CDR3 is 19 amino acids. CDR3 coding DNA: TGTGCCTGTGACATCATTAAACTCAGTACTGGGGGTTACAACGATAAACTCATCTTT. Translation gives CACDIIKLSTGGYNDKLIF.

In its sample, this clone ranks as medium-sized. This chain joins TRDV1 and TRDJ1; 8 bases align to TRDD3. The V segment lost 5 bases and the J segment 0 bases; nucleotides outside the gene matches: 26. Germline CDR1 and CDR2: TSWWSYY and QGS. The CDR3 contains 22 residues. As DNA, the CDR3 is TGTGCTCTTGGGATAAGGAGAGTTCATTTGGGGGATCCGAGGGAGTACACCGATAAACTCATCTTT. This translates into CALGIRRVHLGDPREYTDKLIF.

In its sample, this clone ranks as medium-sized. The chain links TRDV2 to TRDJ1, with a weak D call TRDD3 (5 bases). With 3 bases removed from V and 4 bases from J, the gap between germline ends came to 23 bases. The CDR3 runs to 17 residues. Per the germline V gene, CDR1 is GEAIGNYY and CDR2 is EKD. CDR3: CACDEARGCWEVDKLIF. The CDR3, as DNA: TGTGCCTGTGACGAAGCGAGGGGGTGCTGGGAGGTCGATAAACTCATCTTT.

This clone was recorded a few times. This sequence joins TRDV1 and TRDJ1, with TRDD3 matching over 13 bases. The CDR3 spans 25 residues. Germline CDR1 reads TSWWSYY; CDR2 reads QGS. With 8 bases clipped from V and 4 bases from J, the junction kept 37 bases outside the gene matches. The DNA for the CDR3 is TGTGCTCTTCTGCCTTCCTACGTCCCCCTCGTACTGGGGGATACGGAAATCCGAAATTTCGATAAACTCATCTTT. Its protein is CALLPSYVPLVLGDTEIRNFDKLIF.

By share, this clone counts as large. At the DNA level, this CDR3 is encoded by other sequences in the same sample as well. The rearrangement joins TRDV1 to TRDJ1; D unresolved. V lost 1 base, J lost 3 bases, and 18 bases lay in between. Per the germline V gene, CDR1 is TSWWSYY and CDR2 is QGS. The CDR3 extends over 17 amino acids. The CDR3 here is CALGEPNSVTGPDKLIF. DNA for the CDR3: TGTGCTCTTGGGGAACCGAATTCTGTCACGGGCCCCGATAAACTCATCTTT.

As concerns this clone: A read error likely explains why the TCRdb protein, taken from a much larger clone, differs from this DNA's translation at residue 17; the protein shown is translated from the DNA. CDR3 residues: CALGEVPFYWGISRSTNKLIF. The CDR3 DNA is TGTGCTCTTGGGGAAGTCCCTTTTTACTGGGGGATTTCGCGATCCACCAATAAACTCATCTTT. The chain is built from TRDV1 and TRDJ1; TRDD3 agrees at 10 bases. Germline CDR1 is TSWWSYY and CDR2 is QGS. The CDR3 has 21 residues.

By share, this clone counts as large. Other DNA sequences in the same sample also yield this CDR3. The chain uses TRDV1 and TRDJ1; a weak D match, TRDD3 (6 bases). CDR3 length equals 21 residues. CDR1 and CDR2 from the germline V gene are TSWWSYY and QGS. Trimming took 0 bases from V and 5 from J, leaving 31 bases between them. The CDR3 here is CALGELVLGMGLHYYLDKLIF. CDR3 DNA: TGTGCTCTTGGGGAACTAGTTCTGGGGATGGGATTACACTACTATCTGGATAAACTCATCTTT.

This clone was seen a few times. TCRdb's protein for this DNA is that of a much larger clone and differs from the translation at residue 11, likely a read error; the protein shown is the DNA translation. This rearrangement joins TRDV1 to TRDJ1; 9 bases fit TRDD3. TCRdb gives no J gene; it was assigned here by matching the DNA to germline. The germline V gene encodes CDR1 TSWWSYY and CDR2 QGS. The CDR3 runs 22 residues. The V gene end was trimmed by 2 bases and the J gene end by 0 bases; junction bases not matched to a gene: 22. CDR3 DNA sequence: TGTGCTCTTGGGGAAGTCCAATCCTACCCAGGGGGGGATACAGGGTACACCGATAAACTCATCTTT. Its translation is CALGEVQSYPGGDTGYTDKLIF.

Only a few counts were recorded for this clone. At one end the junction does not follow the germline gene, possibly because of a read error. This rearrangement joins TRDV1 to TRDJ1; D might be TRDD3 (5 bases). The CDR3 is made up of 15 amino acids. The germline gives CDR1 TSWWSYY, CDR2 QGS. CDR3 protein: CAVGELLSYTGKLIF. The CDR3 DNA follows: TGTGCTGTTGGGGAACTCCTGTCTTACACCGGTAAACTCATCTTT.

There are a few counts of this clone. The amino acid sequence in TCRdb belongs to a much larger clone and departs from this DNA's translation at residue 3, likely a sequencing read error; the sequence shown is translated from the DNA. The chain uses TRDV2 and TRDJ1; 8 positions agree with TRDD3. The J gene, left out of TCRdb, was set here by checking the DNA against germline. CDR1 is GEAIGNYY, CDR2 EKD, per germline. The CDR3 spans 18 residues. The CDR3 region has the DNA TGTGCCCGTGACACCGGTTACTGGGGGTCCCCGTACACCGATAAACTCATCTTT. It yields the protein CARDTGYWGSPYTDKLIF.

By sample share, this clone is medium-sized. The chain combines TRDV1 with TRDJ1; 8 nucleotides line up with TRDD3. In germline, CDR1 is TSWWSYY, CDR2 QGS. The V and J ends lost 5 bases and 0 bases, in that order; junction bases with no gene match: 14. The CDR3 spans 18 residues. The CDR3 DNA reads TGTGCTCTTGGGAACCTCGCACCGTACTGGGGGGACACCGATAAACTCATCTTT. It encodes CALGNLAPYWGDTDKLIF.

Comment on this clone: A read error may be the cause here, since a much bigger clone is one base away. The chain is built from TRDV1 and TRDJ1; D could derive from TRDD2 or TRDD3 (8 bases each). CDR3 length: 23 amino acids. Germline V lookup: CDR1 TSWWSYY, CDR2 QGS. Trimming shortened V by 4 bases and J by 0 bases, and 36 bases separated the two germline ends. CDR3 sequence (DNA): TGTGCTCTTGGGGCTTTGGAATGGCTTCCTACGGTTTGGGGGATCCAGTACACCGATAAACTCATCTTT. Residues: CALGALEWLPTVWGIQYTDKLIF.

In the case of this clone: TCRdb's listed protein matches a much larger clone and diverges from this DNA's translation at residue 12, likely through a read error; the protein shown comes from the DNA. This sequence joins TRDV1 and TRDJ1; TRDD1 agrees at 7 bases. Germline CDR1 reads TSWWSYY; CDR2 reads QGS. V shed 2 bases, J shed 10 bases, and the junction held 16 bases outside the gene matches. The CDR3 extends over 16 amino acids. DNA for the CDR3: TGTGCTCTTGGGGAATTCCCCCTCTCAGGCAGAAATAGACTCATCTTT. Translated: CALGEFPLSGRNRLIF.

The chain carries TRDV1 and TRDJ2; TRDD2 is a possible D gene (5 bases). The J gene comes from matching the DNA to germline here; TCRdb lacks it. V lost 3 bases, J lost 1 base, and 51 bases lay in between. Germline CDR1 reads TSWWSYY; CDR2 reads QGS. This CDR3 is built from 29 residues. The CDR3 DNA reads TGTGCTCTTGGGGATCCATGGCGGGCTCCCTACGGGGCCATACCTGCACTATTAGCCGGTGAAGTTTTGACAGCACAACTCTTCTTT. The encoded protein is CALGDPWRAPYGAIPALLAGEVLTAQLFF.

The table lists this clone with a few counts. TCRdb's protein for this DNA is that of a much larger clone and differs from the translation at residue 4, likely a read error; the protein shown is the DNA translation. V usage is TRDV2 and J usage is TRDJ1; D remains unclear. The CDR3 spans 16 residues. Germline-derived CDR1 and CDR2 are GEAIGNYY and EKD. V shed 5 bases and J shed 2 bases, with 20 bases lying between them. Written as DNA, the CDR3 is TGTGCCTGTGGCGCTCGTACTAGGGCTTCAACCGATAAACTCATCTTT. Residues: CACGARTRASTDKLIF.